The 21 T cell receptor beta chains below were found in one sample sequenced in a study of T cell responses to AZD1222 COVID-19 vaccine. Method: immunoSEQ multiplex PCR; TCRdb's copy keeps in-frame clones and lacks some. The sample comprises about 100,000 clones, about 93% of which are singletons, and approximately 5% rests with the top ten. This specimen was peripheral blood, taken on day 0 of AZD1222 vaccination. Receptor source: an adult in good health.

The chain combines TRBV14 with TRBJ2-1; TRBD2 matches 8 bases. With V trimmed by 4 bases and J by 2 bases, 4 bases remained unmatched. Germline V CDR1 and CDR2: SGHDN, FVKESK. This CDR3 comprises 15 residues. The CDR3 protein is CASSLLAETYNEQFF. In DNA, the CDR3 is TGTGCCAGCAGCCTACTAGCGGAAACCTACAATGAGCAGTTCTTC. Full variable domain (remainder filled in from reference TRBV14 and TRBJ2-1): EAGVTQFPSHSVIEKGQTVTLRCDPISGHDNLYWYRRVMGKEIKFLLHFVKESKQDESGMPNNRFLAERTGGTYSTLKVQPAELEDSGVYFCASSLLAETYNEQFFGPGTRLTVL.

This rearrangement joins TRBV6-5 to TRBJ1-1; 9 nucleotides align to TRBD1. Germline V gene sequence: CDR1 MNHEY, CDR2 SVGAGI. The CDR3 has 13 amino acids. The ends lost 6 bases at V and 11 bases at J; junction bases unmatched: 10. The CDR3 reads CASRQGQGDRAFF. The CDR3 DNA reads TGTGCCAGCAGACAGGGACAGGGCGATAGGGCTTTCTTT.

The chain joins TRBV7-8 to TRBJ1-3, with D possibly being TRBD1 (5 bases). The CDR3 contains 15 residues. With 4 bases removed from V and 1 base from J, the gap between germline ends came to 11 bases. The germline V gene has CDR1 SGHVS and CDR2 FQNEAQ. The CDR3: CASSSRALSGNTIYF. CDR3 in DNA: TGTGCCAGCAGCTCCAGGGCGCTGTCTGGAAACACCATATATTTT. Using reference TRBV7-8 and TRBJ1-3 for the parts outside the CDR3, the full variable domain is GAGVSQSPRYKVAKRGQDVALRCDPISGHVSLFWYQQALGQGPEFLTYFQNEAQLDKSGLPSDRFFAERPEGSVSTLKIQRTQQEDSAVYLCASSSRALSGNTIYFGEGSWLTVV.

V is TRBV7-9 and J is TRBJ2-7; D is uncertain. The V gene lost 5 bases and the J gene lost 6 bases, with 11 bases spanning the gap. This CDR3 is 12 amino acids long. Per germline, CDR1 SEHNR and CDR2 FQNEAQ (reference sequence). The CDR3 DNA reads TGTGCCAGCAGCCCGAAGAAAGGCGAGCAGTACTTC. It yields the protein CASSPKKGEQYF. The full variable domain, completed using reference TRBV7-9 and TRBJ2-7, is DTGVSQNPRHKITKRGQNVTFRCDPISEHNRLYWYRQTLGQGPEFLTYFQNEAQLEKSRLLSDRFSAERPKGSFSTLEIQRTEQGDSAMYLCASSPKKGEQYFGPGTRLTVT.

The genes are TRBV24-1 and TRBJ2-7; weak D call: TRBD1 (6 bases). V lost 12 bases and J 1 base, leaving 33 bases between the germline ends. The CDR3 sequence is 19 residues long. Germline-derived CDR1 and CDR2 are KGHDR and SFDVKD. In nucleotides, the CDR3 is TGTGCCCGGATAACCCAAATTAACCCCCCTCAGGGGAGTTCCTACGAGCAGTACTTC. This encodes CARITQINPPQGSSYEQYF.

The J gene is TRBJ1-2, the V gene TRBV19; D ambiguous. Trimming stripped 2 bases from V and 2 bases from J, with 12 bases between. The germline CDR1 and CDR2 sequences are LNHDA and SQIVND (reference sequence). This CDR3 comprises 15 residues. CDR3 in amino acids: CASSISSLNNYGYTF. DNA of the CDR3: TGTGCCAGTAGTATAAGTTCGCTCAACAACTATGGCTACACCTTC.

The V call is TRBV11-3, the J call TRBJ2-7; 11 bases agree with TRBD2. The CDR3 is 15 amino acids. Germline loops: CDR1 SGHNT, CDR2 YENEEA. J gave up 5 bases and V 3 bases, and 6 bases lay outside the gene matches. Here the CDR3 reads CASSLLTSGSHEQYF. The CDR3 nucleotides read TGTGCCAGCAGCTTGCTTACTAGCGGGAGCCACGAGCAGTACTTC.

The rearrangement uses TRBV7-3 and TRBJ2-1; a weak D match, TRBD2 (6 bases). Between the trimmed V and J ends, which lost 5 bases and 5 bases, there was a span of 19 bases. Per the germline V gene, CDR1 is SGHTA and CDR2 is FQGTGA. The CDR3 is made up of 16 amino acids. The CDR3 protein is CASSPNWGGGHNEQFF. CDR3 sequence (DNA): TGTGCCAGCAGCCCGAACTGGGGAGGTGGACACAATGAGCAGTTCTTC.

The chain links TRBV6-5 to TRBJ1-1; D is ambiguous. Germline-derived CDR1 and CDR2 are MNHEY and SVGAGI. V was clipped by 5 bases and J by 0 bases, with 13 bases between them. CDR3 length equals 15 residues. The CDR3 is CASSPRGVMNTEAFF. DNA for the CDR3: TGTGCCAGCAGTCCGCGGGGAGTAATGAACACTGAAGCTTTCTTT.

The V call is TRBV2, the J call TRBJ2-2; 9 bases are shared with TRBD1. J gave up 4 bases and V 8 bases, and 5 bases lay outside the gene matches. The length of the CDR3 is 14 residues. The germline gives CDR1 SNHLY, CDR2 FYNNEI. In DNA, the CDR3 is TGTGCCAGCGACCGACAGGGGGTCACCGGGGAGCTGTTTTTT. It is translated as CASDRQGVTGELFF.

The rearrangement joins TRBV5-1 to TRBJ2-7; D possibly matches TRBD1 or TRBD2 (5 bases each). V was cut by 4 bases and J by 0 bases, with 11 bases left in between. The CDR3 has 14 amino acids. Per the germline V gene, CDR1 is SGHRS and CDR2 is YFSETQ. This CDR3 reads CASSPGTYSYEQYF. The CDR3 region has the DNA TGCGCCAGCAGCCCTGGGACCTACTCCTACGAGCAGTACTTC.

V gene TRBV11-2 combines with J gene TRBJ1-6, with a weak D call TRBD1 (5 bases). Trimming cost V 6 bases and J 13 bases, with 22 bases left between them. Germline V gene lookup returns CDR1 SGHAT and CDR2 FQNNGV. The CDR3 sequence is 15 residues long. The chain's CDR3 is CASSRDGTRTRPLHF. The CDR3, as DNA: TGTGCCAGCAGTAGAGATGGGACGAGAACCAGGCCCCTCCACTTT.

The chain uses TRBV3-1 (or the pseudogene TRBV3-2) and TRBJ2-7, with 14 bases identical to TRBD2. The V gene's germline CDR1 is LGHDT and CDR2 YNNKEL (reference sequence). V gave up 2 bases and J gave up 2 bases; unmatched junction bases: 5. The CDR3 runs 17 residues. The DNA of the CDR3 is TGTGCCAGCAGCCAAAGGACTAGCGGGAGGCCGACCTACGAGCAGTACTTC. Its protein product is CASSQRTSGRPTYEQYF.

The rearrangement uses TRBV19 and TRBJ1-2, with a weak D call TRBD1 (6 bases). The length of the CDR3 is 10 residues. Germline CDR1 LNHDA, CDR2 SQIVND (reference sequence). The V and J ends lost 10 bases and 8 bases respectively, with 11 bases between them. CDR3 region: CATGQRGYTF. CDR3 bases: TGTGCCACCGGACAGCGAGGCTACACCTTC.

This clone came up once. This chain connects TRBV28 to TRBJ2-6; 10 positions match TRBD2. The germline gives CDR1 MDHEN, CDR2 SYDVKM. The ends lost 3 bases at V and 4 bases at J; junction bases unmatched: 12. CDR3 length: 19 residues. CDR3 nucleotides: TGTGCCAGCAGTTTCGCTGGGCTAGCGGGAGCTTTGGGGGCCAACGTCCTGACTTTC. It encodes CASSFAGLAGALGANVLTF.

This clone was picked up one time. This chain joins TRBV29-1 and TRBJ2-2, with D uncertain. CDR3 length equals 13 residues. The V gene lost 6 bases and the J gene lost 6 bases, with 14 bases spanning the gap. Per the germline V gene, CDR1 is SQVTM and CDR2 is ANQGSEA. The CDR3 spells CSVQPQWAGELFF. CDR3 coding DNA: TGCAGCGTGCAGCCGCAGTGGGCCGGGGAGCTGTTTTTT.

V and J are TRBV10-3 and TRBJ2-3, with TRBD2 matching 15 bases. The CDR3 is 14 residues long. Germline lookup yields CDR1 ENHRY and CDR2 SYGVKD. V gave up 6 bases and J gave up 6 bases; unmatched junction bases: 1. The CDR3: CAIRGTSGRDTQYF. As DNA, the CDR3 is TGTGCCATCAGGGGGACTAGCGGGAGGGATACGCAGTATTTT.

The chain links TRBV6-1 to TRBJ1-4; 10 positions match TRBD1. The CDR3 length is 16 residues. V lost 1 base and J lost 1; bases outside the gene matches: 0. Germline values: CDR1 MNHNS, CDR2 SASEGT. In DNA, the CDR3 is TGTGCCAGCAGTGAAGGGACAGGGGGAACTAATGAAAAACTGTTTTTT. Amino acids: CASSEGTGGTNEKLFF.

Written as DNA, the CDR3 is TGCGCCAGCAGCCCGACGGGGACAGGAGACGAAAAACTGTTTTTT. Protein: CASSPTGTGDEKLFF. The V gene is TRBV5-1, the J gene TRBJ1-4; 8 bases are a match to TRBD1. The V gene's germline CDR1 is SGHRS and CDR2 YFSETQ. There are 15 residues in the CDR3. Trimming cost V 4 bases and J 8 bases; bases outside gene matches: 10.

The CDR3 DNA reads as TGTGCCAGCAGACCAGGAGGGGGCAATGAGCAGTTCTTC. Protein: CASRPGGGNEQFF. The chain recombines TRBV7-2 with TRBJ2-1; either TRBD1 or TRBD2 may fit D (6 bases each). Germline V gene data show CDR1 as SGHTA and CDR2 as FQGNSA. The germline V and J ends were trimmed by 6 bases and 6 bases, with 12 bases remaining between them. This CDR3 has 13 amino acids.

The J gene is TRBJ2-1, the V gene TRBV4-1; D might be TRBD2 (5 bases). CDR1 is MGHRA and CDR2 is YSYEKL in the germline V gene. This CDR3 spans 14 amino acids. Trimming cost V 4 bases and J 7 bases, with 14 bases left between them. CDR3 nucleotides: TGCGCCAGCAGCCGTGGGAGCGTAGAGAATGAGCAGTTCTTC. As protein: CASSRGSVENEQFF.